This is a list of T cell receptor beta chains from one sample in a study of blood T cell repertoires in COVID-19. The assay was immunoSEQ multiplex PCR, and TCRdb's table has in-frame clones only and misses some. The data contain about 140,000 clones, 80% to 85% of them seen just once; the ten biggest clones take up more than 3.5%. The sequenced sample consisted of peripheral blood. These receptors were taken from a woman aged 55-70 years with acute or convalescent COVID-19. CDR3s include the opening cysteine and the closing phenylalanine or tryptophan. D genes are given only for firm matches. Size values are once, few and many counts, or a class for expanded clones, and some rows have none.

NA,TRBJ2-4,NA,TRBV28,CASSQQGPNIQYF,TGTGCCAGCAGCCAACAGGGACCAAACATTCAGTACTTC
TRBD1,TRBJ2-7,NA,TRBV10-3,CAVSSPPGQEFGGQYF,TGTGCCGTCTCCTCTCCACCGGGACAGGAATTTGGGGGGCAGTACTTC
TRBD1,TRBJ1-2,few,TRBV28,CASSTTGTGGLGGYTF,TGTGCCAGCAGTACTACCGGGACAGGGGGCTTGGGTGGCTACACCTTC
NA,TRBJ2-1,few,TRBV7-6,CASSFGGGSAEEQFF,TGTGCCAGCAGCTTCGGGGGCGGGAGCGCAGAAGAGCAGTTCTTC
TRBD2,TRBJ2-3,NA,TRBV7-8,CASSQRGASTDTQYF,TGTGCCAGCAGCCAGCGGGGGGCAAGCACAGATACGCAGTATTTT
TRBD2,TRBJ2-7,NA,TRBV9,CASSAGSGRGYEQYF,TGTGCCAGCAGCGCGGGAAGCGGGAGGGGTTACGAGCAGTACTTC
TRBD1,TRBJ1-2,NA,TRBV6-5,CASSYSLGGGNGYTF,TGTGCCAGCAGTTACAGTTTAGGAGGGGGCAATGGCTACACCTTC
TRBD1,TRBJ1-2,few,TRBV4-1,CASSQAQGGYYGYTF,TGCGCCAGCAGCCAAGCACAGGGGGGGTACTATGGCTACACCTTC
NA,TRBJ1-1,NA,TRBV10-3,CAIMQALLNTEAFF,TGTGCCATCATGCAGGCTTTATTGAACACTGAAGCTTTCTTT
NA,TRBJ1-1,NA,TRBV28,CASSSLRDTEAFF,TGTGCCAGCAGTTCTCTTCGGGACACTGAAGCTTTCTTT
NA,TRBJ1-5,NA,TRBV30,CAWTGEKFFGTRVQPQHF,TGTGCCTGGACGGGGGAGAAATTCTTCGGGACGAGGGTTCAGCCCCAGCATTTT
NA,TRBJ2-5,NA,TRBV12-3/TRBV12-4,CASSFGETQYF,TGTGCCAGCAGTTTCGGGGAGACCCAGTACTTC
NA,TRBJ2-7,NA,TRBV11-3,CASSNDTLSYEQYF,TGTGCCAGCAGCAACGACACGCTCTCCTACGAGCAGTACTTC
TRBD2,TRBJ2-2,NA,TRBV7-8,CASSSIAGGAGELFF,TGTGCCAGCAGCTCCATAGCGGGAGGGGCCGGGGAGCTGTTTTTT
TRBD1,TRBJ2-4,NA,TRBV28,CASSEGAAKNIQYF,TGTGCCAGCAGCGAGGGGGCGGCCAAAAACATTCAGTACTTC
NA,TRBJ2-3,NA,TRBV28,CASSFGLVEEEYF,TGTGCCAGCAGTTTCGGGCTTGTGGAGGAAGAGTATTTT
TRBD2,TRBJ2-7,once,TRBV5-6,CASSQIAGRSYEQYF,TGTGCCAGCAGCCAAATAGCGGGACGCTCCTACGAGCAGTACTTC
NA,TRBJ1-2,NA,TRBV6-4,CASSPDAGRRNYGYTF,TGTGCCAGCAGCCCGGACGCGGGGAGGCGTAACTATGGCTACACCTTC
TRBD2,TRBJ2-1,NA,TRBV19,CASKLAGVYNEQFF,TGTGCCAGCAAGCTAGCGGGAGTTTACAATGAGCAGTTCTTC
TRBD2,TRBJ2-3,NA,TRBV12-5,CASGLPRTSGSADTQYF,TGTGCTAGTGGTTTGCCACGGACTAGCGGGAGTGCAGATACGCAGTATTTT
TRBD2,TRBJ2-3,NA,TRBV9,CASSAGGLEFDTQYF,TGTGCCAGCAGCGCCGGAGGACTAGAGTTTGATACGCAGTATTTT
NA,TRBJ2-7,NA,TRBV28,CANSQNSGEQYF,TGTGCCAACAGCCAAAATAGCGGCGAGCAGTACTTC
TRBD2,TRBJ2-2,NA,TRBV4-1,CASSHTSGRSGTTGELFF,TGCGCCAGCAGCCATACTAGCGGGAGATCGGGAACTACCGGGGAGCTGTTTTTT
NA,TRBJ2-1,NA,TRBV21-1,CASSLGSSYNEQFF,TGTGCCAGCAGCCTCGGGAGCTCCTACAATGAGCAGTTCTTC
NA,TRBJ2-3,NA,TRBV30,CAWSRATDTQYF,TGTGCCTGGAGCAGGGCCACAGATACGCAGTATTTT
NA,TRBJ2-7,NA,TRBV15,CATSRVAGKGEQYF,TGTGCCACCAGCAGAGTTGCAGGGAAGGGCGAGCAGTACTTC
NA,TRBJ1-2,NA,TRBV19,CASSIGASEDYGYTF,TGTGCCAGTAGTATTGGCGCCTCTGAGGACTATGGCTACACCTTC
NA,TRBJ2-7,few,TRBV30,CAWSGSGGQHYYEQYF,TGTGCCTGGAGTGGGTCAGGGGGGCAGCACTACTACGAGCAGTACTTC
NA,TRBJ2-5,NA,TRBV28,CASRPGQETQYF,TGTGCCAGCAGACCGGGGCAAGAGACCCAGTACTTC
TRBD1,TRBJ2-7,NA,TRBV28,CASSTPLDRPFYEQYF,TGTGCCAGCAGTACCCCGTTGGACAGGCCCTTTTACGAGCAGTACTTC
NA,TRBJ2-1,few,TRBV27,CASSFDARDNEQFF,TGTGCCAGCAGTTTTGATGCCAGGGACAATGAGCAGTTCTTC
TRBD2,TRBJ2-1,NA,TRBV7-3,CASSLGLATGNEQFF,TGTGCCAGCAGCTTAGGACTAGCGACAGGGAATGAGCAGTTCTTC
TRBD1,TRBJ2-1,once,TRBV29-1,CSVDRGTNEQFF,TGCAGCGTTGACAGGGGGACCAATGAGCAGTTCTTC
NA,TRBJ1-4,NA,TRBV19,CASSIGGEKLFF,TGTGCCAGTAGTATTGGGGGGGAAAAACTGTTTTTT
TRBD1,TRBJ1-6,NA,TRBV7-9,CASSSQGSSYNSPLHF,TGTGCCAGCAGCTCACAGGGGTCCTCCTATAATTCACCCCTCCACTTT
TRBD1,TRBJ1-2,NA,TRBV12-3/TRBV12-4,CASSLTGNYGYTF,TGTGCCAGCAGCCTGACAGGGAACTATGGCTACACCTTC
NA,TRBJ1-2,NA,TRBV5-4,CASSHDGVSGYTF,TGTGCCAGCAGCCATGACGGGGTGTCTGGCTACACCTTC
NA,TRBJ1-2,once,TRBV19,CASNAGSNYGYTF,TGTGCCAGTAATGCAGGATCTAACTATGGCTACACCTTC
NA,TRBJ1-2,NA,TRBV18,CASSPGEDYGYTF,TGTGCCAGCTCACCAGGGGAGGACTATGGCTACACCTTC
NA,TRBJ2-1,NA,TRBV5-1,CASSSLTGHSYNEQFF,TGCGCCAGCAGCAGCCTGACAGGCCACTCCTACAATGAGCAGTTCTTC
NA,TRBJ2-2,NA,TRBV19,CASIITGVSTGELFF,TGTGCCAGTATAATAACGGGAGTGTCCACCGGGGAGCTGTTTTTT
NA,TRBJ2-3,NA,TRBV7-6,CASSSRQGLDDTQYF,TGTGCCAGCAGCTCGCGACAGGGACTAGATGATACGCAGTATTTT
TRBD2,TRBJ2-1,NA,TRBV28,CASSLGTSGSVEQFF,TGTGCCAGCAGTTTAGGGACTAGCGGGAGCGTTGAGCAGTTCTTC
TRBD2,TRBJ2-1,NA,TRBV7-6,CASSPLQGLANEQFF,TGTGCCAGCAGCCCACTTCAGGGACTAGCCAACGAGCAGTTCTTC
TRBD1,TRBJ2-2,NA,TRBV13,CASSSPPGTGNTGELFF,TGTGCCAGCAGCTCCCCCCCCGGGACAGGGAACACCGGGGAGCTGTTTTTT
NA,TRBJ1-2,NA,TRBV11-2,CASSLVRVARYTF,TGTGCCAGCAGCTTAGTCAGGGTTGCGCGCTACACCTTC
TRBD1,TRBJ2-7,NA,TRBV27,CASRGTVLDEQYF,TGTGCCAGCAGAGGGACAGTTCTCGACGAGCAGTACTTC
NA,TRBJ2-5,NA,TRBV6-5,CASSRRAPQTQYF,TGTGCCAGCAGCCGTAGAGCGCCGCAGACCCAGTACTTC
TRBD1,TRBJ1-2,few,TRBV2,CASRAGTGEAGYTF,TGTGCCAGCAGGGCCGGGACAGGGGAGGCTGGCTACACCTTC
NA,TRBJ1-3,NA,TRBV5-1,CASSLGARSGNTIYF,TGCGCCAGCAGCTTGGGGGCTCGCTCTGGAAACACCATATATTTT
TRBD1,TRBJ1-1,NA,TRBV3-1/TRBV3-2,CASSQGTGVTEAFF,TGTGCCAGCAGCCAAGGGACAGGGGTGACTGAAGCTTTCTTT
TRBD2,TRBJ2-1,NA,TRBV3-1/TRBV3-2,CASSFGLAGNEQFF,TGTGCCAGCAGCTTTGGACTAGCGGGCAATGAGCAGTTCTTC
NA,TRBJ2-7,NA,TRBV7-7,CASSLAPGPTYEQYF,TGTGCCAGCAGCTTAGCGCCGGGTCCTACCTACGAGCAGTACTTC
TRBD2,TRBJ2-1,NA,TRBV11-2,CASSLSTSGYNEQFF,TGTGCCAGCAGCTTAAGTACTAGCGGATACAATGAGCAGTTCTTC
NA,TRBJ1-5,NA,TRBV19,CASSISVDQPQHF,TGTGCCAGTAGTATTTCCGTCGATCAGCCCCAGCATTTT
TRBD2,TRBJ2-7,NA,TRBV6-4,CASSVLAGYEQYF,TGTGCCAGCAGTGTTCTAGCGGGGTACGAGCAGTACTTC
NA,TRBJ1-1,NA,TRBV23-1,CASSLSRVTEAFF,TGCGCCAGCAGTCTCAGCAGGGTCACTGAAGCTTTCTTT
NA,TRBJ2-7,NA,TRBV1,CTSSLGGLALCEQYF,TGCACCAGCAGCCTCGGGGGTCTAGCCTTATGCGAGCAGTACTTC
NA,TRBJ2-3,NA,TRBV18,CASSPAISDTQYF,TGTGCCAGCTCACCGGCCATCTCAGATACGCAGTATTTT